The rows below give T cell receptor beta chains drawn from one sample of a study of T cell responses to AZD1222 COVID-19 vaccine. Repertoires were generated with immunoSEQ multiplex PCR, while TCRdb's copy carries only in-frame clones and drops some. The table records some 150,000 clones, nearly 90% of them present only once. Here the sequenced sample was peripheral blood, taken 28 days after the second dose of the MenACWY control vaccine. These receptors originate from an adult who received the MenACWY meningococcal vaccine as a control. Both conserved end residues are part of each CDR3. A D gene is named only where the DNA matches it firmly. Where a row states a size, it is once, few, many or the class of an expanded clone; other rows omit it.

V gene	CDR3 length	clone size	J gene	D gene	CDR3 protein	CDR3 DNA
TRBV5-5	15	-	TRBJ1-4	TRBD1	CASSYIGQGNEKLFF	TGTGCCAGCAGCTACATTGGACAGGGAAATGAAAAACTGTTTTTT
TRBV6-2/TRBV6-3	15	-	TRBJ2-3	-	CASSYAGQGGDTQYF	TGTGCCAGCAGTTACGCTGGGCAGGGAGGAGATACGCAGTATTTT
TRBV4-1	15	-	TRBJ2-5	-	CASSPGTSPGETQYF	TGCGCCAGCAGCCCCGGGACCTCCCCAGGGGAGACCCAGTACTTC
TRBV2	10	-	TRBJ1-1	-	CALGQNAAFF	TGTGCCCTTGGGCAGAACGCGGCTTTCTTT
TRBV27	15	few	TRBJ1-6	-	CASSLSGRINSPLHF	TGTGCCAGCAGTTTATCAGGACGTATTAATTCACCCCTCCACTTT
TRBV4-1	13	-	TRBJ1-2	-	CASSQEGRGGYTF	TGCGCCAGCAGCCAAGAGGGGAGGGGTGGCTACACCTTC
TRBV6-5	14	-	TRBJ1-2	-	CASRGVRSPIGYTF	TGTGCCAGCAGGGGGGTCCGGTCTCCTATCGGCTACACCTTC
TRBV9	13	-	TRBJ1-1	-	CASSVEPNTEAFF	TGTGCCAGCAGCGTAGAGCCGAACACTGAAGCTTTCTTT
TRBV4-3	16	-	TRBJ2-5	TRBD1	CASSQRGTVPSETQYF	TGCGCCAGCAGCCAGCGAGGGACAGTCCCATCAGAGACCCAGTACTTC
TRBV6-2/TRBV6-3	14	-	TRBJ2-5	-	CASSLSGAQETQYF	TGTGCCAGCAGTCTTAGCGGTGCCCAAGAGACCCAGTACTTC
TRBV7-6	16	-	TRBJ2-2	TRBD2	CASSLFPGGSTGELFF	TGTGCCAGCAGCTTATTTCCGGGAGGGTCCACCGGGGAGCTGTTTTTT
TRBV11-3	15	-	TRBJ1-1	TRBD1	CASSSPGQGRTEAFF	TGTGCCAGCAGCTCTCCGGGACAGGGGAGGACTGAAGCTTTCTTT
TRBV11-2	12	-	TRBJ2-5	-	CASRGTQETQYF	TGTGCCAGCAGAGGGACACAAGAGACCCAGTACTTC
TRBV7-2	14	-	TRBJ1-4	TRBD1	CASSQRQGGEKLFF	TGTGCCAGCAGCCAACGACAGGGAGGTGAAAAACTGTTTTTT
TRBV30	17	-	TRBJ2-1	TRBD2	CAWREEFQAGAYNEQFF	TGTGCCTGGAGAGAAGAATTTCAAGCGGGAGCTTACAATGAGCAGTTCTTC
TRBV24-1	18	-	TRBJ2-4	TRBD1	CATSDPSKDRRYKNIQYF	TGTGCCACCAGTGACCCCAGTAAGGACAGGCGCTACAAAAACATTCAGTACTTC
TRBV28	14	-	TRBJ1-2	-	CASSQTLGDYGYTF	TGTGCCAGCAGCCAGACTTTGGGGGACTATGGCTACACCTTC
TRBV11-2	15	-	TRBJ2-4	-	CASSGIRVAKNIQYF	TGTGCCAGCAGCGGTATCAGGGTAGCCAAAAACATTCAGTACTTC
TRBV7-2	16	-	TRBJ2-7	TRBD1	CASSLAPRQGGREQYF	TGTGCCAGCAGCTTAGCACCCCGACAGGGGGGACGCGAGCAGTACTTC
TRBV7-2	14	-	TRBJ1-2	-	CASSLATAQEPPSF	TGTGCCAGCAGCTTAGCCACAGCACAAGAACCCCCCAGCTTC
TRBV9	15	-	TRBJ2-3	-	CASSVSGRGADTQYF	TGTGCCAGCAGCGTAAGTGGTCGGGGAGCAGATACGCAGTATTTT
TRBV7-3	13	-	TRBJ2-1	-	CASSLSGESEQFF	TGTGCCAGCAGCTTATCGGGAGAGTCTGAGCAGTTCTTC
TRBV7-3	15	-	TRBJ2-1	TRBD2	CASSYGAGGPNEQFF	TGTGCCAGCAGTTACGGAGCGGGGGGGCCCAATGAGCAGTTCTTC
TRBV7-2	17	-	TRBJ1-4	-	CASSLRAGIATNEKLFF	TGTGCCAGCAGCTTAAGAGCAGGGATTGCAACTAATGAAAAACTGTTTTTT